These T cell receptor beta chains were read from a single sample in a study of Graves' ophthalmopathy and Graves' hyperthyroidism. A single record per CDR3 protein comes from TCRdb applying MiXCR to the multiplex PCR reads. Of 150,000 or so distinct CDR3 sequences in the sample, roughly two fifths were seen once. The sequenced sample consisted of peripheral blood. These receptors all stem from a man aged 25-45 years with Graves' ophthalmopathy. The CDR3 runs from the conserved cysteine through the conserved F or W. D genes are given only for firm matches. Rows may omit the clone size; those that give it use once, few, many or a size class.

j_call: TRBJ2-5; v_call: TRBV29-1; d_call: TRBD1; clone_size: .; cdr3_nt: TGCAGCGTAGACGCGGGACAGGGCATTTATCAAGAGACCCAGTACTTC; cdr3_aa: CSVDAGQGIYQETQYF
j_call: TRBJ2-7; v_call: TRBV11-2; d_call: TRBD2; clone_size: many; cdr3_nt: TGTGCCAGCAGCTTAAGAGTAGCGGGGAATTACGAGCAGTACTTC; cdr3_aa: CASSLRVAGNYEQYF
j_call: TRBJ1-2; v_call: TRBV12-3/TRBV12-4; d_call: .; clone_size: .; cdr3_nt: TGTGCCAGCAGGTACCCCGGGGGCGCCAGGGGCTACACCTTC; cdr3_aa: CASRYPGGARGYTF
j_call: TRBJ1-6; v_call: TRBV30; d_call: .; clone_size: .; cdr3_nt: TGTGCCAGCCAGGGTGACCTGGCACCCCTCCACTTT; cdr3_aa: CASQGDLAPLHF
j_call: TRBJ1-5; v_call: TRBV19; d_call: .; clone_size: .; cdr3_nt: TGTGCCAGTAGTGAGGGGCGCTCCCTCAATCAGCCCCAGCATTTT; cdr3_aa: CASSEGRSLNQPQHF
j_call: TRBJ2-5; v_call: TRBV6-2/TRBV6-3; d_call: TRBD1; clone_size: many; cdr3_nt: TGTGCCAGCAGTTACTCGATGGACAGGGAATATCAAGAGACCCAGTACTTC; cdr3_aa: CASSYSMDREYQETQYF
j_call: TRBJ1-2; v_call: TRBV18; d_call: .; clone_size: .; cdr3_nt: TGTGCCAGCTCACCATCACACCACGCAGACATCTATGGCTACACCTTC; cdr3_aa: CASSPSHHADIYGYTF
j_call: TRBJ2-7; v_call: TRBV10-3; d_call: .; clone_size: .; cdr3_nt: TGTGCCATCAAAGCAAGCTCCGGATACTACGAGCAGTACTTC; cdr3_aa: CAIKASSGYYEQYF
j_call: TRBJ2-2; v_call: TRBV2; d_call: .; clone_size: few; cdr3_nt: TGTGCCAGCAGTGAACCCCCCTTGTCGGTCACCGGGGAGCTGTTTTTT; cdr3_aa: CASSEPPLSVTGELFF
j_call: TRBJ1-1; v_call: TRBV6-5; d_call: .; clone_size: .; cdr3_nt: TGTGCCAGCAGTTCGCCCGGACCGGACCTTGAAGCTTTCTTT; cdr3_aa: CASSSPGPDLEAFF
j_call: TRBJ2-7; v_call: TRBV10-3; d_call: .; clone_size: many; cdr3_nt: TGTGCCATCAGTGATCAGCGGGCGAGCTCCTACGAGCAGTACTTC; cdr3_aa: CAISDQRASSYEQYF